These 5 T cell receptor beta chains were all obtained from the same sample, sequenced in a study of T-cell memory formation after mild COVID-19. TCRdb analysed the 5' RACE reads with MiXCR anew, one entry per CDR3 protein. The sample carries hundreds of thousands of distinct CDR3 sequences, 20% recorded once. The sample taken for sequencing was PBMCs or a T cell subset sorted from them (not recorded which). These receptors originate from an adult woman who had mild COVID-19 (a few samples of this study predate the infection). Cell type and time point are not known.

V gene TRBV11-2 combines with J gene TRBJ2-1; D is uncertain. CDR1 SGHAT and CDR2 FQNNGV come from the germline V gene. The CDR3 length is 12 residues. Trimming stripped 0 bases from V and 10 bases from J, with 7 bases between. The CDR3 spells CASSLEIREQFF. CDR3 nucleotides: TGTGCCAGCAGCTTAGAAATTAGAGAGCAGTTCTTC.

This clonotype came up many times. The V and J genes are TRBV12-3 or TRBV12-4 and TRBJ2-7; D perhaps matches TRBD1 (5 bases). Trimming removed 6 bases from V and 7 bases from J, with 19 bases in between. The CDR3 contains 14 residues. In DNA, the CDR3 is TGTGCCAGCAGACCGAATCATCATTCAGGGGAGCAGTACTTC. This sequence encodes CASRPNHHSGEQYF.

This clonotype was counted only a few times. The rearrangement uses TRBV19 and TRBJ2-7; D uncertain. V lost 3 bases to trimming and J lost 3 bases, with 12 bases between them. CDR1 is LNHDA and CDR2 is SQIVND in the germline V gene (reference sequence). CDR3 length: 14 amino acids. CDR3: CASSILDGFYEQYF. CDR3 in DNA: TGTGCCAGTAGTATTCTGGACGGGTTCTACGAGCAGTACTTC.

The table lists this clonotype with a few counts. This chain links TRBV24-1 with TRBJ2-1, with TRBD2 matching over 9 bases. The CDR3 has 18 residues. With V trimmed by 5 bases and J by 0 bases, 10 bases remained unmatched. Looked up from germline, CDR1 is KGHDR and CDR2 is SFDVKD. Written as DNA, the CDR3 is TGTGCCACCAGTGCCCCTCTAGCGGGGAAAAGCTCCTACAATGAGCAGTTCTTC. Its translation: CATSAPLAGKSSYNEQFF.

This clonotype was detected a few times. The chain uses TRBV12-3 or TRBV12-4 and TRBJ1-5, with D possibly being TRBD1 (6 bases). The CDR3 length is 15 residues. Between the trimmed V and J ends, which lost 3 bases and 4 bases, there was a span of 13 bases. In nucleotides, the CDR3 is TGTGCCAGCAGTTTGTTCGGACAGACTAATCAGCCCCAGCATTTT. It encodes CASSLFGQTNQPQHF.